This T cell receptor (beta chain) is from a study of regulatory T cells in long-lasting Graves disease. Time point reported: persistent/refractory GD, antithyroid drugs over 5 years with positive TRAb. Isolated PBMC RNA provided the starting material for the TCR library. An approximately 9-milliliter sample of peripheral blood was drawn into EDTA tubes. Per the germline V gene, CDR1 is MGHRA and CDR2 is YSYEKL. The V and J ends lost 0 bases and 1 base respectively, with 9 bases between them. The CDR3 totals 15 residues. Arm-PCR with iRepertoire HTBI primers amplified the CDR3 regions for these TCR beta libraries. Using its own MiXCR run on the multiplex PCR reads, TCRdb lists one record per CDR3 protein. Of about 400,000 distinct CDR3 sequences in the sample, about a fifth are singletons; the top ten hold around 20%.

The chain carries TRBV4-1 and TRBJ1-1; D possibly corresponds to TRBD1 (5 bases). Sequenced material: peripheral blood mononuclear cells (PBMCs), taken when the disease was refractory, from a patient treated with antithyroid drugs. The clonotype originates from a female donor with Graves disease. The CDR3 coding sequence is TGCGCCAGCAGCCAAGACAGGGCGAGGAACACTGAAGCTTTCTTT. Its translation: CASSQDRARNTEAFF.